One sample yielded the 19 T cell receptor beta chains listed below, sequenced in a study of human T cells and chemical hapten exposure. Time point: patch test 2, 6 weeks after DPC sensitization. Regarding treatment: therapeutic diphenylcyclopropenone sensitization with weekly scalp DPC. MiXCR was run by TCRdb on the RACE reads, yielding one entry per CDR3 protein. This table has under 450,000 distinct CDR3 sequences, about 6% appearing once. The sequences come from whole blood, collected in connection with sensitization to the hapten diphenylcyclopropenone (DPC). The receptor set was obtained from a woman in her late teens or twenties with alopecia areata. Some clones in this sample may be carry-over from other donors' samples.

The chain joins TRBV10-3 to TRBJ2-7, with 14 positions matching TRBD2. The germline CDR1 and CDR2 sequences are ENHRY and SYGVKD. The CDR3 length is 14 residues. V trimming: 8 bases; J trimming: 7 bases; junction bases outside the gene matches: 7. The CDR3 sequence: CAIWQGLAGEEQYF. In nucleotides, the CDR3 is TGTGCCATCTGGCAGGGACTAGCGGGGGAAGAGCAGTACTTC.

This clonotype showed up just a few times. This chain connects TRBV6-5 to TRBJ1-2, with D unresolved. Deletions cut 3 bases from V and 4 bases from J, with 21 bases between. The germline CDR1 and CDR2 sequences are MNHEY and SVGAGI. The CDR3 consists of 17 residues. The chain's CDR3 is CASSYSFEPAGLYGYTF. The CDR3 DNA reads as TGTGCCAGCAGTTATTCTTTTGAGCCGGCTGGGCTCTATGGCTACACCTTC.

This clonotype was seen more than once but under ten times. The chain is built from TRBV2 and TRBJ1-2; D ambiguous. CDR1 SNHLY and CDR2 FYNNEI come from the germline V gene. Trimming removed 3 bases at V and 8 bases at J, with 10 bases between. The CDR3 runs 12 residues. The chain's CDR3 is CASSDTYLGYTF. The CDR3 DNA sequence: TGTGCCAGCAGTGACACCTACTTGGGCTACACCTTC.

The J gene is TRBJ1-4, the V gene TRBV2, with D possibly matching TRBD1 (6 bases). Trimming removed 6 bases at V and 5 bases at J, with 13 bases between. The CDR3 extends over 14 amino acids. Germline lookup yields CDR1 SNHLY and CDR2 FYNNEI. This CDR3 reads CASSGDIRNEKLFF. The CDR3 bases are TGTGCCAGCAGCGGGGACATTCGGAATGAAAAACTGTTTTTT.

The chain has TRBV5-1 and TRBJ2-3; TRBD2 matches at 9 bases. Trimming removed 0 bases from V and 3 bases from J; junction bases left unmatched: 2. The germline V gene encodes CDR1 SGHRS and CDR2 YFSETQ. The CDR3 has 15 amino acids. The CDR3 protein is CASSLGLAVTDTQYF. The CDR3 DNA reads TGCGCCAGCAGCTTGGGACTAGCGGTGACAGATACGCAGTATTTT.

This clonotype was seen more than once but under ten times. This chain connects TRBV29-1 to TRBJ2-3; 9 positions match TRBD2. The CDR3 consists of 15 residues. Germline V gene data show CDR1 as SQVTM and CDR2 as ANQGSEA. Trimming took 3 bases from V and 6 from J; bases not matched to a gene: 10. The CDR3 is CSVEGAGGIFDTQYF. DNA of the CDR3: TGCAGCGTTGAGGGAGCGGGGGGTATTTTTGATACGCAGTATTTT.

The chain is built from TRBV18 and TRBJ2-3; D perhaps matches TRBD2 (5 bases). Trimming left V 5 bases short and J 5 bases short, with 8 bases between. The CDR3 runs to 12 residues. The germline V gene has CDR1 KGHSH and CDR2 LQKENI. The CDR3 bases are TGTGCCAGCTCAGAGCGGTTAGATACGCAGTATTTT. Encoded protein: CASSERLDTQYF. Complete variable domain (other parts from reference TRBV18 and TRBJ2-3): NAGVMQNPRHLVRRRGQEARLRCSPMKGHSHVYWYRQLPEEGLKFMVYLQKENIIDESGMPKERFSAEFPKEGPSILRIQQVVRGDSAAYFCASSERLDTQYFGPGTRLTVL.

In its sample, this clonotype was seen many times. CDR3 nucleotide sequence: TGTGCCAGCGCCCGGGGGGCTAACAATGAGCAGTTCTTC. This sequence encodes CASARGANNEQFF. The V call is TRBV7-3, the J call TRBJ2-1, with D possibly TRBD2 on 7 matching bases. The germline gives CDR1 SGHTA, CDR2 FQGTGA. The CDR3 contains 13 residues. The germline V and J ends were trimmed by 8 bases and 5 bases, with 13 bases remaining between them.

This clonotype has ten or more counts. V usage is TRBV29-1 and J usage is TRBJ2-6; 7 bases map to TRBD1. V gave up 7 bases and J gave up 2 bases; unmatched junction bases: 8. This CDR3 contains 15 residues. Germline CDR1 reads SQVTM; CDR2 reads ANQGSEA. CDR3: CSAMQGETGANVLTF. Here the CDR3 DNA reads TGCAGCGCAATGCAGGGGGAGACTGGGGCCAACGTCCTGACTTTC.

In this sample, this clonotype turned up many times. The CDR3 DNA sequence: TGTGCCATCAGTGATCACGGACCTGAAGCTTTCTTT. Residues: CAISDHGPEAFF. The chain employs TRBV10-3 and TRBJ1-1; D is uncertain. The germline V and J ends were trimmed by 3 bases and 6 bases, with 8 bases remaining between them. Looked up from germline, CDR1 is ENHRY and CDR2 is SYGVKD. The CDR3 length is 12 residues.

This clonotype was recorded a few times. The chain combines TRBV12-3 or TRBV12-4 with TRBJ1-5; D unclear. Between the trimmed V and J ends, which lost 1 base and 1 base, there was a span of 8 bases. CDR3 length: 15 residues. CDR3 DNA sequence: TGTGCCAGCAGTTTAGACGGAAGGAGCAATCAGCCCCAGCATTTT. Translation: CASSLDGRSNQPQHF.

The sample holds a few counts of this clonotype. This sequence joins TRBV7-9 and TRBJ2-6, with TRBD1 identical over 8 bases. Germline assignment: CDR1 SEHNR and CDR2 FQNEAQ (reference sequence). V dropped 5 bases and J dropped 0; count of bases not matched to a gene: 9. There are 18 residues in the CDR3. The CDR3 is CASSPLTGEFSGANVLTF. For the CDR3, the DNA is TGTGCCAGCAGCCCTTTGACAGGGGAATTCTCTGGGGCCAACGTCCTGACTTTC.

This clonotype showed up many times. The chain couples TRBV28 to TRBJ1-5; D not certain. The CDR3 spans 13 residues. Looked up from germline, CDR1 is MDHEN and CDR2 is SYDVKM. Trimming left V 4 bases short and J 7 bases short, with 11 bases between. The CDR3 sequence is CASSYTGYQPQHF. CDR3 sequence (DNA): TGTGCCAGCAGTTACACCGGGTACCAGCCCCAGCATTTT.

Ten or more counts support this clonotype. V and J are TRBV28 and TRBJ1-2; D uncertain. The germline gives CDR1 MDHEN, CDR2 SYDVKM. This CDR3 spans 13 amino acids. The V and J ends lost 6 bases and 8 bases respectively, with 16 bases between them. The CDR3 sequence: CASSQSDLEGYTF. CDR3 bases: TGTGCCAGCAGCCAATCGGACCTTGAGGGCTACACCTTC.

The table lists this clonotype with many counts. The chain recombines TRBV6-5 with TRBJ1-2, with D possibly being TRBD1 (6 bases). There are 14 residues in the CDR3. Germline values: CDR1 MNHEY, CDR2 SVGAGI. Trimming pared 2 bases from V and 4 bases from J, leaving 11 bases between. CDR3 coding DNA: TGTGCCAGCAGTTACACAGGGCTCAGCTATGGCTACACCTTC. It encodes CASSYTGLSYGYTF.

V usage is TRBV2 and J usage is TRBJ2-3; D remains unclear. Trimming took 6 bases from V and 4 from J, leaving 11 bases between them. The CDR3 has 13 amino acids. The germline CDR1 and CDR2 sequences are SNHLY and FYNNEI. The CDR3: CASRDGPADTQYF. CDR3 DNA sequence: TGTGCCAGCAGGGACGGGCCCGCAGATACGCAGTATTTT.

This chain links TRBV9 with TRBJ2-2; possibly TRBD1 for D (6 bases). The CDR3 consists of 16 residues. V was cut by 4 bases and J by 0 bases, with 13 bases left in between. Germline assignment: CDR1 SGDLS and CDR2 YYNGEE. The CDR3: CASSPFGQPNTGELFF. The DNA for the CDR3 is TGTGCCAGCAGCCCCTTTGGACAGCCGAACACCGGGGAGCTGTTTTTT. Together with reference TRBV9 and TRBJ2-2, the CDR3 gives the full variable domain: DSGVTQTPKHLITATGQRVTLRCSPRSGDLSVYWYQQSLDQGLQFLIQYYNGEERAKGNILERFSAQQFPDLHSELNLSSLELGDSALYFCASSPFGQPNTGELFFGEGSRLTVL.

This clonotype has at least ten counts. This rearrangement joins TRBV5-1 to TRBJ2-1; D might be TRBD1 (6 bases). There are 16 residues in the CDR3. Germline CDR1 SGHRS, CDR2 YFSETQ. V shed 2 bases and J shed 0 bases, with 12 bases lying between them. Written as DNA, the CDR3 is TGCGCCAGCAGCTTCCAGGGACAAAGCTCCTACAATGAGCAGTTCTTC. Translated: CASSFQGQSSYNEQFF.

V and J are TRBV9 and TRBJ2-7; D is undetermined. Germline assignment: CDR1 SGDLS and CDR2 YYNGEE. This CDR3 has 15 amino acids. Trimming left V 0 bases short and J 0 bases short, with 10 bases between. The CDR3 sequence is CASSVAAASSYEQYF. The CDR3 DNA reads as TGTGCCAGCAGCGTAGCGGCTGCGAGCTCCTACGAGCAGTACTTC. The variable domain in full, with the rest retrieved from reference TRBV9 and TRBJ2-7, is DSGVTQTPKHLITATGQRVTLRCSPRSGDLSVYWYQQSLDQGLQFLIQYYNGEERAKGNILERFSAQQFPDLHSELNLSSLELGDSALYFCASSVAAASSYEQYFGPGTRLTVT.